The T cell receptor beta chain described here comes from a study of cytotoxic CD8 clonotypes in ibrutinib-treated CLL. Overall study findings and caveats: At the start, clonality exceeded age-matched healthy donors and followed circulating CD8+ T-cell counts.

Here immunoSEQ multiplex PCR was the method, and the copy in TCRdb shows in-frame clones only, minus some. This sample has around 300,000 clones, with roughly 79% found just once. Germline-derived CDR1 and CDR2 are LNHDA and SQIVND (reference sequence). Losses at the gene ends were 4 bases for V and 2 bases for J; bases not matched to a gene: 2. This CDR3 comprises 14 residues. Concerning this clone: What it recognizes is unknown.

Sequenced here: PBMCs, sampled before ibrutinib treatment. The receptor comes from a human donor with chronic lymphocytic leukemia. The genes are TRBV19 and TRBJ1-3; 7 nucleotides match TRBD1. The CDR3 coding sequence is TGTGCCAGTAGTACCACAGGGGCTGGAAACACCATATATTTT. Its protein is CASSTTGAGNTIYF.